This T cell receptor (beta chain) emerged from a study of identical twins. Broader study findings: Out-of-frame beta chain sequences displayed weaker excess sharing between twins. Models came in too low on out-of-frame TCR alpha sharing in monozygotic twins.

This clonotype was recorded once. Its antigen remains unidentified. The V end was cut by 2 bases, the J end by 3 bases, with 7 bases between. Per germline, CDR1 MNHEY and CDR2 SVGEGT. This CDR3 is built from 13 residues. A universal primer site was added by template switching, and unique molecular identifiers were carried by the cDNA. TCRdb reprocessed the 5' RACE reads with MiXCR, giving one entry per CDR3 protein. The sample carries 350,000 to 500,000 distinct CDR3 sequences, around 18% recorded once. Sequenced sample: naive T cells sorted from blood. The receptor comes from a man in his fifties in good health. The rearrangement uses TRBV6-2 or TRBV6-3 and TRBJ1-2; D gene uncertain. CDR3: CASSYHRDYGYTF. The CDR3 DNA reads TGTGCCAGCAGTTACCACCGGGACTATGGCTACACCTTC.